This TCR beta chain appears in the sequencing data of a study of T cell responses to AZD1222 COVID-19 vaccine. About this clone itself: The antigen remains undetermined.

Study-wide points: The CD4 TCRs associated with vaccination extended across spike and predominated at 160-218 and 743-854. The number of AZD1222 recipients seropositive at baseline was only five or six.

Deletions cut 4 bases from V and 9 bases from J, with 10 bases between. CDR1 SGHTA and CDR2 FQGNSA come from the germline V gene. The CDR3 covers 12 residues. Using immunoSEQ multiplex PCR, the repertoire was profiled, and TCRdb retains in-frame clones only, with some absent. The profile shows some 160,000 clones, roughly 92% of them singletons. The receptor was isolated from an adult in good health. This rearrangement joins TRBV7-2 to TRBJ1-5; perhaps TRBD1 as D (5 bases). Material: peripheral blood, obtained on day 0 of AZD1222 vaccination. CDR3 DNA: TGTGCCAGCAGCTATGGGGGGAGGCCCCAGCATTTT. It is translated as CASSYGGRPQHF. Together with reference TRBV7-2 and TRBJ1-5, the CDR3 gives the full variable domain: GAGVSQSPSNKVTEKGKDVELRCDPISGHTALYWYRQSLGQGLEFLIYFQGNSAPDKSGLPSDRFSAERTGGSVSTLTIQRTQQEDSAVYLCASSYGGRPQHFGDGTRLSIL.